This is a list of T cell receptor beta chains from one sample in a study of blood T cell repertoires in COVID-19. Data came from immunoSEQ multiplex PCR; TCRdb stores just in-frame clones and leaves some out. Of 300,000 or so clones in the sample, about nine tenths were seen once. Specimen: peripheral blood. These TCRs come from a woman aged 40 to 50 who had recovered from COVID-19. CDR3s include the opening cysteine and the closing phenylalanine or tryptophan. The D gene is left open where the match is weak. Some rows have no size entry. The others give once, few or many, or a class for an expanded clone.

- TRBJ1-5 - TRBV6-1 CASSEGGYSNQPQHF TGTGCCAGCAGTGAAGGAGGGTATAGCAATCAGCCCCAGCATTTT
TRBD2 TRBJ2-5 - TRBV4-3 CASSQGPSGGTAMAQYF TGCGCCAGCAGCCAAGGACCTAGCGGGGGGACTGCAATGGCCCAGTACTTC
TRBD2 TRBJ2-3 - TRBV10-2 CASLGLAGGAVSTDTQYF TGCGCCAGCCTGGGACTAGCGGGGGGAGCCGTATCCACAGATACGCAGTATTTT
TRBD2 TRBJ2-3 - TRBV27 CASSLRTWSFGTSGGSTQYF TGTGCCAGCAGTTTACGAACGTGGAGTTTTGGGACTAGCGGGGGCAGTACGCAGTATTTT
- TRBJ2-2 - TRBV23-1 CASSQLNANTGELFF TGCGCCAGCAGTCAACTAAATGCGAACACCGGGGAGCTGTTTTTT
TRBD2 TRBJ2-5 - TRBV6-5 CASSYSPSGETQYF TGTGCCAGCAGTTACTCACCTAGCGGGGAGACCCAGTACTTC
- TRBJ1-1 - TRBV7-2 CASSRYRDTEAFF TGTGCCAGCAGCCGCTATCGAGACACTGAAGCTTTCTTT
- TRBJ1-5 once TRBV2 CASSERGGRNQPQHF TGTGCCAGCAGTGAAAGGGGGGGGCGCAATCAGCCCCAGCATTTT
TRBD1 TRBJ2-5 - TRBV9 CASSAGDRGGLQETQYF TGTGCCAGCAGCGCTGGGGACAGGGGAGGGCTCCAAGAGACCCAGTACTTC
- TRBJ2-2 - TRBV24-1 CATSGPGLNTGELFF TGTGCCACCAGTGGGCCAGGGTTGAACACCGGGGAGCTGTTTTTT
TRBD1 TRBJ2-7 - TRBV15 CATSRATGTGTYEQYF TGTGCCACCAGCAGGGCGACCGGGACAGGGACCTACGAGCAGTACTTC
- TRBJ2-1 - TRBV2 CASSETRRGDEQFF TGTGCCAGCAGCGAGACTCGCAGGGGGGATGAGCAGTTCTTC
- TRBJ1-2 - TRBV12-5 CASGLVPTSPRGYTF TGTGCTAGTGGTTTGGTGCCCACTTCTCCTCGGGGCTACACCTTC
- TRBJ2-1 - TRBV10-3 CAAGEGGPNNEQFF TGTGCCGCCGGTGAGGGGGGGCCGAACAATGAGCAGTTCTTC
TRBD1 TRBJ1-6 - TRBV25-1 CASSVPDRDNSPLHF TGTGCCAGCAGTGTTCCCGACAGGGACAATTCACCCCTCCACTTT
- TRBJ1-3 few TRBV20-1 CSAEDRDTIYF TGCAGTGCTGAGGACAGAGACACCATATATTTT
- TRBJ1-5 - TRBV6-1 CASSENVAGNQPQHF TGTGCCAGCAGTGAAAACGTAGCCGGCAATCAGCCCCAGCATTTT
- TRBJ1-1 - TRBV7-9 CASSLRGKNTEAFF TGTGCCAGCAGCTTGAGGGGGAAGAACACTGAAGCTTTCTTT
TRBD2 TRBJ2-5 - TRBV27 CASKRLAGYETQYF TGTGCCAGCAAACGACTAGCGGGGTATGAGACCCAGTACTTC
- TRBJ2-2 - TRBV6-5 CASSYSHQNGELFF TGTGCCAGCAGTTACTCCCATCAGAACGGGGAGCTGTTTTTT
- TRBJ2-3 - TRBV4-3 CASSQDYFIGLLWGQSTDTQYF TGCGCCAGCAGCCAAGATTATTTTATCGGACTTTTGTGGGGACAAAGCACAGATACGCAGTATTTT